This T cell receptor beta chain was identified during a study of CD8+CD57+ T cells in acquired aplastic anemia. In the study overall: Sorting CD4+ and CD8+ cells gave DNA averaging about 3.1 ug.

The template used for profiling TCR beta VDJ and CDR3 was genomic DNA. TCRdb passed the reads through MiXCR, listing each CDR3 protein once. Here the sample spans 200,000 to 250,000 distinct CDR3 sequences, roughly 60% being singletons. J lost 7 bases, V lost 10 bases, and 12 bases had no gene match. The CDR3 length is 14 residues. Germline loops: CDR1 SNHLY, CDR2 FYNNEI. For sequencing, patients were chosen who had shown expansion of CD8+CD57+ cells by flow cytometry. Every patient had severe acquired aplastic anemia. Of note for this clonotype: Its antigen is not known.

Study-wide results and caveats: Controls and patients did not differ significantly in CD8+ Simpson's diversity. Nearly 30 was the count of CD8+ CDR3 sequences that patients shared with controls.

The chain is built from TRBV2 and TRBJ2-1, with 8 positions matching TRBD1. Sample: sorted CD4+, CD8+, or CD8+CD57+ T cells (not recorded which) from PBMCs. The TCR comes from a human donor with aplastic anemia. CDR3 in DNA: TGTGCCACCGAGAGGGGACAGGTGGGGAATGAGCAGTTCTTC. This encodes CATERGQVGNEQFF.